What follows describes a single T cell receptor (beta chain). Its target is unknown. This specimen comes from a study of vaccination and CD4 T cells after COVID-19. Treatment here: roughly 10-day PBMC culture with coronavirus spike peptide pools or control peptides (ViraFEST assay). The ViraFEST method relied on peptide pools to expand antigen-specific T cells, followed by TCR sequencing. With the Oncomine TCR Beta short-read assay, DNA from cultured CD4+ T cells was sequenced. TCRdb fed the PCR reads into MiXCR, producing one record per CDR3 protein. The profile shows 15,000 to 20,000 distinct CDR3 sequences, under 55% of them singletons. Germline values: CDR1 SGHTA, CDR2 FQGNSA. This CDR3 has 14 residues. V lost 1 base to trimming and J lost 2 bases, with 8 bases between them.

The origin of this receptor is a human donor who received a COVID-19 vaccine. The sample consisted of CD4+ T cells from blood, cultured in vitro, taken before SARS-CoV-2 vaccination. The rearrangement joins TRBV7-2 to TRBJ2-5, with D unresolved. The chain's CDR3 is CASSLGWAQETQYF. CDR3 sequence (DNA): TGTGCCAGCAGCTTAGGGTGGGCACAAGAGACCCAGTACTTC.